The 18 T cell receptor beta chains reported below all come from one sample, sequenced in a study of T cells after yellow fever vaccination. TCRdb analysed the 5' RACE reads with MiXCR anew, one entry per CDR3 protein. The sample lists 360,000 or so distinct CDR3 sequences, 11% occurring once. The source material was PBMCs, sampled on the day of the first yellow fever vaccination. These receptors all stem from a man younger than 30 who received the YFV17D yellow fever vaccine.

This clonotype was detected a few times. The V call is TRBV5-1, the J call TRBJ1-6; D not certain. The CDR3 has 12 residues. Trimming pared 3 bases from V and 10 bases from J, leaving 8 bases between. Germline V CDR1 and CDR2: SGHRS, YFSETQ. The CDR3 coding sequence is TGCGCCAGCAGCTCTGACACCTCACCCCTCCACTTT. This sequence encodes CASSSDTSPLHF.

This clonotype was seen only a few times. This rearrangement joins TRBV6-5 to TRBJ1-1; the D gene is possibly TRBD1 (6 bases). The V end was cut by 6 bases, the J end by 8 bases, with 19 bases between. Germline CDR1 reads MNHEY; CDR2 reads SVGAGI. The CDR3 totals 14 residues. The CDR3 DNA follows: TGTGCCAGCAGCGGTACAGGGTCTCGTCTGGAAGCTTTCTTT. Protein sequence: CASSGTGSRLEAFF.

The CDR3 nucleotides read TGCAGTGCTAGAGATGGGCGGGGGAGCTCCTACAATGAGCAGTTCTTC. As protein: CSARDGRGSSYNEQFF. V gene TRBV20-1 combines with J gene TRBJ2-1, with 7 nucleotides matching TRBD2. The germline CDR1 and CDR2 sequences are DFQATT and SNEGSKA (reference sequence). The ends lost 0 bases at V and 0 bases at J; junction bases unmatched: 5. CDR3 length: 16 amino acids.

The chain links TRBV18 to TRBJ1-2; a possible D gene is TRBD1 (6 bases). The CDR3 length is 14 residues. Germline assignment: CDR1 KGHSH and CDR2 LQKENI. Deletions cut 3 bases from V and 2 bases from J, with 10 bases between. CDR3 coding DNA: TGTGCCAGCTCACCTTCCCAGGGGAACTATGGCTACACCTTC. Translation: CASSPSQGNYGYTF.

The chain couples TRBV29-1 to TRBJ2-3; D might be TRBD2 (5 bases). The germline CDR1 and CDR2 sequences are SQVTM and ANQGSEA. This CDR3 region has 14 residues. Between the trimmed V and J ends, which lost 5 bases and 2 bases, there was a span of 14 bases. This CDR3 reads CSVRRAGITDTQYF. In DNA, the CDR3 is TGCAGCGTTCGCCGGGCGGGTATCACAGATACGCAGTATTTT.

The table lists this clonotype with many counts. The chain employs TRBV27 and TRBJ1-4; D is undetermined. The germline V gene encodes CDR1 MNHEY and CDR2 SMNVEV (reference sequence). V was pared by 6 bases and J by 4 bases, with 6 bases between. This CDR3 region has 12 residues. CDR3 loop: CASRRHNEKLFF. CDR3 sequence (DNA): TGTGCCAGCAGGCGACATAATGAAAAACTGTTTTTT.

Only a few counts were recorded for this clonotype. As DNA, the CDR3 is TGTGCCAGCAGTGAAAGGGGTGGATCTGGAAACACCATATATTTT. Protein sequence: CASSERGGSGNTIYF. This chain uses TRBV2 with TRBJ1-3; D may be TRBD1 (5 bases). The CDR3 spans 15 residues. The V end lost 2 bases, the J end lost 1 base, and 9 bases lay between the germline ends. From germline, CDR1 is SNHLY and CDR2 FYNNEI.

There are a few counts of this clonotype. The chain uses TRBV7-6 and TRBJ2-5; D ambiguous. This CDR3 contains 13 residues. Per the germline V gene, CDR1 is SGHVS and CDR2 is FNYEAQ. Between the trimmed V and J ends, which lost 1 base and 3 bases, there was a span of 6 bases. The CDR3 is CASSLGAKETQYF. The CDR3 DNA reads TGTGCCAGCAGCTTAGGAGCTAAAGAGACCCAGTACTTC.

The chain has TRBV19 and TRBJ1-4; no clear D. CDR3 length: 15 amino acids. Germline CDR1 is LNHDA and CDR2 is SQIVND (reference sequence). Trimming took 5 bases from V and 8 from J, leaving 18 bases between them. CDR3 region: CASSLFVDVGEKLFF. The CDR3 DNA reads TGTGCCAGTAGTCTATTCGTCGACGTTGGGGAAAAACTGTTTTTT.

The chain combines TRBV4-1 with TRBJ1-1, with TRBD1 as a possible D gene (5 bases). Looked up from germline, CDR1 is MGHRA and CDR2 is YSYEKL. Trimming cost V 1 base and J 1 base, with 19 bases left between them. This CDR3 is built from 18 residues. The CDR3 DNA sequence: TGCGCCAGCAGCCAAGGCCGAACTACAGGCAACCCGAACACTGAAGCTTTCTTT. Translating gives CASSQGRTTGNPNTEAFF.

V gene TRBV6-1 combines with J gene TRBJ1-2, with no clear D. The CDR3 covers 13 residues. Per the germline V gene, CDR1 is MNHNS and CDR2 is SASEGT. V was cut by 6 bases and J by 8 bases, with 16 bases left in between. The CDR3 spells CASRPGGLEGYTF. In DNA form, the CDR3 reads TGTGCCAGCAGGCCGGGCGGACTAGAGGGCTACACCTTC.

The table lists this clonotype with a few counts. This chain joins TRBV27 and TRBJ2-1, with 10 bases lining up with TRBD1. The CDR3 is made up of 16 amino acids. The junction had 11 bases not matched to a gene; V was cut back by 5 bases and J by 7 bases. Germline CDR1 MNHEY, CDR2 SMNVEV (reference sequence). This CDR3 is CASSRPRGTGVNEQFF. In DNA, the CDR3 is TGTGCCAGCAGTCGACCCAGAGGGACAGGGGTTAATGAGCAGTTCTTC.

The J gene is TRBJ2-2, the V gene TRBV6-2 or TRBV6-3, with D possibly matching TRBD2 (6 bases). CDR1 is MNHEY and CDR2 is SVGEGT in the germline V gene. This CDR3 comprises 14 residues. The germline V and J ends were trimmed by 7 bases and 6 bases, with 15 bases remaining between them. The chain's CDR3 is CASTATRNAGELFF. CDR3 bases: TGTGCCAGCACCGCGACTAGAAATGCCGGGGAGCTGTTTTTT.

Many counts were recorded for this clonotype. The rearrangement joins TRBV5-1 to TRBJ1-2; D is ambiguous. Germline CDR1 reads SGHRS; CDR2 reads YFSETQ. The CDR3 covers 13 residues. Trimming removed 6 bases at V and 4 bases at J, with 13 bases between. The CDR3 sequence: CASTLEGAYGYTF. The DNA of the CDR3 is TGCGCCAGCACCCTGGAGGGAGCCTATGGCTACACCTTC.

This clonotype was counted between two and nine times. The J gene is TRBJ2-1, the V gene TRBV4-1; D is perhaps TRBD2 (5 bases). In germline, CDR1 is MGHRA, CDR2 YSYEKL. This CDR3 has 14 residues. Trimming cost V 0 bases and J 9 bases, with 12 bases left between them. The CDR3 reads CASSQEPRAGEQFF. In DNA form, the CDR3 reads TGCGCCAGCAGCCAAGAGCCCCGGGCGGGTGAGCAGTTCTTC.

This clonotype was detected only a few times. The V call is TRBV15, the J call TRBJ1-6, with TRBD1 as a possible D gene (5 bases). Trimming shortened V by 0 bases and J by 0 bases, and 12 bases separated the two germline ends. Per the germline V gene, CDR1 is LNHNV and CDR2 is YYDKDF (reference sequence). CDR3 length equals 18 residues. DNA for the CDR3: TGTGCCACCAGCAGAGATCTCAGGGTAGCCTCCTATAATTCACCCCTCCACTTT. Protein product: CATSRDLRVASYNSPLHF.

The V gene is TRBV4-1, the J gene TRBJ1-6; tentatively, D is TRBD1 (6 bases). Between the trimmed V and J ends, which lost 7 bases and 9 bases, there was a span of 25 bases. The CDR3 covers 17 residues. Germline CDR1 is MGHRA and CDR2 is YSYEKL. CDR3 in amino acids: CASIRLHPGAGRSPLHF. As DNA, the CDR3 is TGCGCCAGCATCCGCCTACACCCGGGGGCTGGTCGTTCACCCCTCCACTTT.

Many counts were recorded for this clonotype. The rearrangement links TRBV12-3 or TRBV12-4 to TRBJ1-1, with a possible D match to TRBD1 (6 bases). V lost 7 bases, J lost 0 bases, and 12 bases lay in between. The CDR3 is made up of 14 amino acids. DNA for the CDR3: TGTGCCAGCACCGTACAGGGCATGAACACTGAAGCTTTCTTT. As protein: CASTVQGMNTEAFF.